This T cell receptor beta chain originates from a study of blood T cell repertoires in COVID-19. At the level of the study: Italy, Spain and the United States were the sources of the convalescent and acute COVID-19 samples. T cells, B-cell-depleted T cells, or PBMCs supplied cDNA or gDNA.

CDR3 length: 13 residues. The ends were cut back, 7 bases at V and 3 bases at J, with 15 bases in the middle. Germline CDR1 reads GTSNPN; CDR2 reads SVGIG (reference sequence). Authors' data handling: Scientists estimated how many nucleated cells there were by amplifying reference gene primers. The table came from immunoSEQ multiplex PCR; TCRdb's copy has only in-frame clones and leaves some out. From that table come the V and J calls and clone size; the DNA was used to work out D and trimming. The repertoire holds about 190,000 clones, with under 80% as singletons. This clonotype was sampled from a woman in her fifties or sixties with acute or convalescent COVID-19. The chain employs TRBV30 and TRBJ1-2; possible D gene TRBD1, 6 bases. Sequencing was performed on peripheral blood. The CDR3: CAFLRDTYYGYTF. Written as DNA, the CDR3 is TGTGCCTTCCTCCGGGACACTTACTATGGCTACACCTTC. Filled out from reference TRBV30 and TRBJ1-2, the complete variable domain reads SQTIHQWPATLVQPVGSPLSLECTVEGTSNPNLYWYRQAAGRGLQLLFYSVGIGQISSEVPQNLSASRPQDRQFILSSKKLLLSDSGFYLCAFLRDTYYGYTFGSGTRLTVV.